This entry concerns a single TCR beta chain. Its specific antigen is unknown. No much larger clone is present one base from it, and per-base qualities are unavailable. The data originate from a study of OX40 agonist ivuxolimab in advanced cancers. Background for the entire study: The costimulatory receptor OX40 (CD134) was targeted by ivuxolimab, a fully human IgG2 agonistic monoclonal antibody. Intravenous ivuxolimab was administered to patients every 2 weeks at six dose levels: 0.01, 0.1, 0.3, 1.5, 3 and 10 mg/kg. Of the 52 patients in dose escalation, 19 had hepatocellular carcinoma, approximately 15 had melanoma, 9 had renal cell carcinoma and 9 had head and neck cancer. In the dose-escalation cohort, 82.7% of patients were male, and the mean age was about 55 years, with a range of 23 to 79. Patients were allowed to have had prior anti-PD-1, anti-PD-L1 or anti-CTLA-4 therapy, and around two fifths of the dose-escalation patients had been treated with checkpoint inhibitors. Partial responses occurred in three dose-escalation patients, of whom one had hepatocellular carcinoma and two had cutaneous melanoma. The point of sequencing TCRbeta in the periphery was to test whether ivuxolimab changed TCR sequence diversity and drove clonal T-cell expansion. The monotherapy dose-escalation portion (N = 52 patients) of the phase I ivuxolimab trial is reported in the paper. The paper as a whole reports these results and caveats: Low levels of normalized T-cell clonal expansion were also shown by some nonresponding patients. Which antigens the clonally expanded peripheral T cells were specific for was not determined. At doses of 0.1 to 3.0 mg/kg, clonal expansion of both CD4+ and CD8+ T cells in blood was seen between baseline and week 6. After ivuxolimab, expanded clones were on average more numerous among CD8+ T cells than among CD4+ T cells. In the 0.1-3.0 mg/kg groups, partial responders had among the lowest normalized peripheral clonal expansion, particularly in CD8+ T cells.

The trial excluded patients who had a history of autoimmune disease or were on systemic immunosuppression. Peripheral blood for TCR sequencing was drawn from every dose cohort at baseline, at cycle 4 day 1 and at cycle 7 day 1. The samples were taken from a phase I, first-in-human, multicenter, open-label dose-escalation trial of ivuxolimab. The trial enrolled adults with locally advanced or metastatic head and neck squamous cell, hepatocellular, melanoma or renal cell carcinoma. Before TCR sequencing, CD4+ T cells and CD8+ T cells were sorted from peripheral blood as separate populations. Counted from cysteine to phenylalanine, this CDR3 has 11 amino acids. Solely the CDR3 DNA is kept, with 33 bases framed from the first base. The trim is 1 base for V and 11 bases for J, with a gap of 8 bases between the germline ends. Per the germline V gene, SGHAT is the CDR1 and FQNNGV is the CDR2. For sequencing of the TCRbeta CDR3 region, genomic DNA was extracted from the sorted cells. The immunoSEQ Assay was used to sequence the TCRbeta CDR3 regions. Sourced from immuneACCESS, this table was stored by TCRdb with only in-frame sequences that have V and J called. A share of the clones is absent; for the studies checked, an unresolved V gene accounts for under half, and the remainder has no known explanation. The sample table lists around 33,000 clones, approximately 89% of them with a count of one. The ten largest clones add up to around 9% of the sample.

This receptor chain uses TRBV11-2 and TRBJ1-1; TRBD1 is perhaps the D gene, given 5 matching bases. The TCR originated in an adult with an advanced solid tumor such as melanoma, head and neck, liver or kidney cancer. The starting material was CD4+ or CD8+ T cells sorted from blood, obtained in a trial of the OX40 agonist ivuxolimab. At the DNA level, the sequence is TGTGCCAGCAGCTTAGGGGGCTTGGCTTTCTTT. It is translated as CASSLGGLAFF. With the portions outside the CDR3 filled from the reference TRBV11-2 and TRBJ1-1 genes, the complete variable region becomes EAGVAQSPRYKIIEKRQSVAFWCNPISGHATLYWYQQILGQGPKLLIQFQNNGVVDDSQLPKDRFSAERLKGVDSTLKIQPAKLEDSAVYLCASSLGGLAFFGQGTRLTVV.